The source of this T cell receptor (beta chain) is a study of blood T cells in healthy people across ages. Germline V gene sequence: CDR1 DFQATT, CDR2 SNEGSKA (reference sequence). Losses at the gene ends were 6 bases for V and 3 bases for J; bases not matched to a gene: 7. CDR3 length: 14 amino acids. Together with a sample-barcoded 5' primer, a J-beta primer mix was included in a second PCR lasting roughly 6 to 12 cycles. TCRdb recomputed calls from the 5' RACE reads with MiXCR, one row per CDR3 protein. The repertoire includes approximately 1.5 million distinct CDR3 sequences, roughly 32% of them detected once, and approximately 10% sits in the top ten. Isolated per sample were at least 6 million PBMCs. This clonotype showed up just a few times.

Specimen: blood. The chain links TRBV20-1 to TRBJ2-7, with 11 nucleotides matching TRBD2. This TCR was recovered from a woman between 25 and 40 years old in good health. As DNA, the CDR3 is TGCAGTGCCAACCCGGGACTAGCGGACTACGAGCAGTACTTC. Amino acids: CSANPGLADYEQYF.